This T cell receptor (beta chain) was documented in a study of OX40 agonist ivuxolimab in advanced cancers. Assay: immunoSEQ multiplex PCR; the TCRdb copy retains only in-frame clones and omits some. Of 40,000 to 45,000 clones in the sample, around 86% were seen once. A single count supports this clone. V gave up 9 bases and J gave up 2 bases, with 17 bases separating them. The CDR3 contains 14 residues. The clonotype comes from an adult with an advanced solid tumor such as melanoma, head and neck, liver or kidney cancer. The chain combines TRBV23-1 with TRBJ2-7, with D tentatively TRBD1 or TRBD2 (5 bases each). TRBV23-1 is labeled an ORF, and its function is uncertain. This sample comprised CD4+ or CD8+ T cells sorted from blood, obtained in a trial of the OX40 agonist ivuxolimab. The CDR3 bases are TGCGCCAGAACTCGTGGGACCCCTCCCTACGAGCAGTACTTC. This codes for CARTRGTPPYEQYF.